This T cell receptor beta chain is drawn from a study of a mutant IDH1 vaccine in newly diagnosed glioma (dated by TCRdb to the early 2020s). Looking at the study overall: Eight vaccinations were administered to patients in weeks 1, 3, 5, 7, 11, 15, 19 and 23, corresponding to visits V03 through V10. In the chemotherapy-containing groups, vaccination started alongside temozolomide cycles, whereas in patients who had radiotherapy alone it started 4-6 weeks after radiotherapy. The approximately 32 treated patients were 62.5% male and 37.5% female, with a mean age of roughly 42 years. Before enrollment, most patients had been given radiochemotherapy with temozolomide as standard therapy, while the rest had received either radiotherapy alone or temozolomide alone. Six visits were used for peripheral blood collection: V03 (baseline), V05, V07, V10, V12 and V13. Longitudinal TCRB deep sequencing was performed for roughly 24 treated patients wherever samples were available for exploratory analyses.

This clone was counted only a few times. This receptor's antigen is unknown. No much larger clonotype is one base removed from it; base qualities were not supplied. The trim is 3 bases for V and 7 bases for J, with a gap of 12 bases between the germline ends. From the cysteine through the phenylalanine, the CDR3 covers 12 amino acids. CDR3 DNA is the only sequence kept; it has 36 bases, read in frame from the first base. The germline V gene (reference sequence) specifies GTSNPN as CDR1 and SVGIG as CDR2. Library method: the immunoSEQ multiplex PCR assay. The hsTCRB Kit was used according to the manufacturer's protocol to amplify rearranged TCR beta chain sequences. Sequencing of TCRB libraries was carried out on an Illumina MiSeq. The original methods were these. Demultiplexing, trimming and gene mapping were performed with the kit vendor's proprietary platform. The immuneACCESS repertoire file appears here via TCRdb, limited to in-frame rearrangements. These files lack a portion of the clones; in checked studies, under half of the deficit traces to unresolved V genes, and the cause of the others is not known. V and J calls and clone size are given by that table; D and trimming were obtained from the DNA. Across this sample there are roughly 70,000 clones, with 75% to 90% seen only once. Of the sample, 10% to 15% falls within the top ten clones.

Points the paper makes about the study in general: No apparent relationship was observed between pseudoprogression and alterations in the top peripheral T cell clonotypes detected by TCRB sequencing. PBMC samples for TCRB deep sequencing were selected based on availability. Immune responses induced by the vaccine were seen in approximately 92% of patients across multiple MHC alleles. According to the authors, sample limitations meant that analyses of patient blood samples could not be reproduced.

The time point label for this specimen denotes: week 23, last vaccination. Each vaccine dose was 300 ug of a 20-mer mutant IDH1 peptide in Montanide, given subcutaneously with topical imiquimod. Newly diagnosed WHO grade 3 or 4 IDH1-mutant astrocytomas showing loss of nuclear ATRX were present in the donors. The samples were drawn from NOA16, a multicentre, single-arm, open-label phase I trial in Germany that tested a mutant IDH1 peptide vaccine in humans for the first time. The DNeasy Blood and Tissue Kit was used to extract genomic DNA from EDTA blood for TCRB sequencing. The sample in question was PBMCs, obtained from a glioma patient whose treatment included an IDH1 peptide vaccine. The TCR sequence derives from a man between 18 and 35 years old with glioma. The chain is made from TRBV30 and TRBJ1-1; the D gene is perhaps TRBD1, on 6 matching bases. The CDR3 reads as follows: CAWSEQGYEAFF. The nucleotide sequence reads TGTGCCTGGAGCGAACAGGGTTATGAAGCTTTCTTT.